One and the same sample provided the 15 T cell receptor beta chains below, sequenced in a study of Graves' ophthalmopathy and Graves' hyperthyroidism. Amplification of TCR beta CDR3 regions used RNA transcripts. The workflow started with a first-round RT-PCR run with HTBI primers and then moved on to a second-round multiplex PCR. TCRdb fed the multiplex PCR reads into MiXCR, producing one record per CDR3 protein. The data contain a few hundred thousand distinct CDR3 sequences, approximately 18% of them singletons. The material sequenced was peripheral blood. The receptor source for this set is an adult woman with stable Graves' hyperthyroidism.

This clonotype was detected many times. This chain uses TRBV6-1 with TRBJ1-5; a possible D gene is TRBD1 (5 bases). Germline CDR1 MNHNS, CDR2 SASEGT. The CDR3 is 14 amino acids. V lost 2 bases and J 5 bases, leaving 10 bases between the germline ends. The CDR3: CASSERRDYQPQHF. DNA of the CDR3: TGTGCCAGCAGTGAAAGGAGGGACTATCAGCCCCAGCATTTT.

The V call is TRBV12-3 or TRBV12-4, the J call TRBJ1-6, with TRBD1 identical over 8 bases. The CDR3 totals 14 residues. V lost 3 bases, J lost 10 bases, and 5 bases stayed unmatched. The CDR3 nucleotides read TGTGCCAGCAGTTTCGGACAGGGTGGCTCACCCCTCCACTTT. This encodes CASSFGQGGSPLHF.

This clonotype has a count of ten or more. This chain connects TRBV19 to TRBJ1-2; D is possibly TRBD1 (6 bases). Germline V gene lookup returns CDR1 LNHDA and CDR2 SQIVND (reference sequence). The ends were cut back, 5 bases at V and 3 bases at J, with 10 bases in the middle. This CDR3 is built from 13 residues. As DNA, the CDR3 is TGTGCCAGTAGTTTACAGGGAGACTATGGCTACACCTTC. It specifies CASSLQGDYGYTF.

This clonotype was counted many times. The chain links TRBV28 to TRBJ2-7, with TRBD2 matching 10 bases. V shed 6 bases, J shed 3 bases, and the junction held 5 bases outside the gene matches. Per germline, CDR1 MDHEN and CDR2 SYDVKM. CDR3 size: 14 residues. CDR3 in DNA: TGTGCCAGCAGACCTGGACTAGCGGACTACGAGCAGTACTTC. This gives the protein CASRPGLADYEQYF.

This clonotype was observed many times. A much larger clone is a single base away; this may be a read error. The chain combines TRBV4-2 with TRBJ1-1; 7 nucleotides agree with TRBD1. Germline V gene data show CDR1 as LGHNA and CDR2 as YNFKEQ. Trimming took 3 bases from V and 6 from J; bases not matched to a gene: 1. The CDR3 is 12 amino acids. The CDR3 DNA sequence: TGTGCCAGCAGCCACACAGGGGCTGAAGCTTTCTTT. Its translation is CASSHTGAEAFF.

This clonotype has at least ten counts. The V call is TRBV9, the J call TRBJ2-7; D may be TRBD1 (6 bases). Germline V gene sequence: CDR1 SGDLS, CDR2 YYNGEE. CDR3 size: 14 residues. V was shortened by 3 bases and J by 0 bases, with 10 bases between the two germline ends. The CDR3 region is CASSAQGYSYEQYF. The CDR3 DNA is TGTGCCAGCAGCGCCCAGGGGTACTCCTACGAGCAGTACTTC.

This clonotype was recorded at least ten times. The rearrangement links TRBV6-5 to TRBJ2-5; D unclear. V shed 4 bases and J shed 5 bases, with 11 bases lying between them. Germline values: CDR1 MNHEY, CDR2 SVGAGI. CDR3 length: 13 amino acids. CDR3 DNA sequence: TGTGCCAGCAGTTCAAGACTGGAGGAGACCCAGTACTTC. Translated: CASSSRLEETQYF.

This clonotype has just a few counts. Germline is not matched at one junction end, which may reflect a read error. The chain couples TRBV19 to TRBJ1-5, with a weak D call TRBD1 (5 bases). CDR3 length: 14 residues. The germline V gene encodes CDR1 LNHDA and CDR2 SQIVND (reference sequence). Here the CDR3 reads CASSLAGNNQPKHF. DNA for the CDR3: TGTGCCAGTAGTCTCGCAGGGAACAATCAGCCCAAGCATTTT.

This clonotype has a count of ten or more. The chain uses TRBV12-3 or TRBV12-4 and TRBJ2-7; tentative D call: TRBD2 (6 bases). V lost 5 bases, J lost 4 bases, and 21 bases lay in between. There are 16 residues in the CDR3. In DNA, the CDR3 is TGTGCCAGCAGTCCCGACCCCATAGCGGCGATTTACGAGCAGTACTTC. The encoded protein is CASSPDPIAAIYEQYF.

V gene TRBV12-3 or TRBV12-4 combines with J gene TRBJ2-5; possible D gene TRBD1, 6 bases. V was pared by 3 bases and J by 2 bases, with 10 bases between. The CDR3 covers 14 residues. DNA for the CDR3: TGTGCCAGCAGTTTGCAGGGGCCTCAAGAGACCCAGTACTTC. Translated: CASSLQGPQETQYF.

V is TRBV7-2 and J is TRBJ1-1; weak D call: TRBD1 (5 bases). The V end lost 3 bases, the J end lost 3 bases, and 11 bases lay between the germline ends. Germline-derived CDR1 and CDR2 are SGHTA and FQGNSA. The CDR3 runs 14 residues. CDR3 nucleotides: TGTGCCAGCAGCTTTGCAGGGTGGGACACTGAAGCTTTCTTT. Translating it yields CASSFAGWDTEAFF.

This clonotype appeared many times. V gene TRBV12-3 or TRBV12-4 combines with J gene TRBJ2-5; TRBD1 is a possible D gene (6 bases). This CDR3 has 14 amino acids. Trimming pared 1 base from V and 2 bases from J, leaving 8 bases between. CDR3 amino acids: CASSLDRVQETQYF. DNA of the CDR3: TGTGCCAGCAGTTTAGACAGGGTTCAAGAGACCCAGTACTTC.

On this clonotype itself: A clone one base away is much larger, so this may be a read error. The chain couples TRBV30 to TRBJ1-5; perhaps TRBD1 as D (6 bases). This CDR3 comprises 14 residues. Germline CDR1 reads GTSNPN; CDR2 reads SVGIG (reference sequence). The CDR3 nucleotides are TGTGCCCGGAGGCACAGGGTGGGCAATCAGCCCCAGCATTTT. Translating it yields CARRHRVGNQPQHF.

This clonotype was seen many times. The V gene is TRBV28, the J gene TRBJ2-5; 7 bases fit TRBD2. CDR3 length: 14 residues. Trimming removed 10 bases from V and 4 bases from J; junction bases left unmatched: 12. Germline V gene sequence: CDR1 MDHEN, CDR2 SYDVKM. The DNA for the CDR3 is TGTGCCACAAGACTAGGCGGGAGTGTAGAGACCCAGTACTTC. Protein: CATRLGGSVETQYF.

As regards this clonotype: An end of the junction differs from the germline gene, which may be a read error. The chain carries TRBV6-2 or TRBV6-3 and TRBJ2-7; D unclear. CDR3 length: 17 amino acids. Germline assignment: CDR1 MNHEY and CDR2 SVGEGT. CDR3 amino acids: CASSFSPTLAPRYERYF. The DNA for the CDR3 is TGTGCCAGCAGTTTCTCTCCGACTTTAGCTCCTCGGTACGAGCGGTACTTC.